This T cell receptor (beta chain) originates from a study of CD8 T cells in Susac syndrome. RNA amounts of roughly 0.45 to 1 ug underwent reverse transcription with random hexamers. TCRdb ran MiXCR on the immunoSEQ multiplex PCR reads and lists one entry per CDR3 protein. Of around 270,000 distinct CDR3 sequences in the sample, about 91% were seen once. TCR beta from blood CD8+ and CD4+ T cells was sequenced. This CDR3 is built from 14 residues. Germline loops: CDR1 MNHEY, CDR2 SVGEGT. The ends were cut back, 6 bases at V and 2 bases at J, with 14 bases in the middle. The sample consisted of CD8+ T cells from PBMCs. The source is a human donor with multiple sclerosis. The V call is TRBV6-2 or TRBV6-3, the J call TRBJ2-7; D not resolved. This CDR3 reads CASSAAWLPYEQYF. DNA for the CDR3: TGTGCCAGCAGCGCAGCCTGGCTCCCCTACGAGCAGTACTTC.